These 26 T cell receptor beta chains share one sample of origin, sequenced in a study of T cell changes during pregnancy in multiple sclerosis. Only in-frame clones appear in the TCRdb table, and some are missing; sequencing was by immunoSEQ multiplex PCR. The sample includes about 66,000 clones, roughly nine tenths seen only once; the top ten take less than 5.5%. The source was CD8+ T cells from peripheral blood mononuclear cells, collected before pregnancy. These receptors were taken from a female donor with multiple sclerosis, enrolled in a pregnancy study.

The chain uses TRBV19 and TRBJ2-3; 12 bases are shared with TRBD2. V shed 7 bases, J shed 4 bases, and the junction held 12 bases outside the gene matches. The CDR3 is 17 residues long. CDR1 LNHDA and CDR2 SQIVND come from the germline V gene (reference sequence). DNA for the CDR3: TGTGCCAGTACTCCTCCCCTCCTAGCGGGGGGGTCAGATACGCAGTATTTT. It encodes CASTPPLLAGGSDTQYF.

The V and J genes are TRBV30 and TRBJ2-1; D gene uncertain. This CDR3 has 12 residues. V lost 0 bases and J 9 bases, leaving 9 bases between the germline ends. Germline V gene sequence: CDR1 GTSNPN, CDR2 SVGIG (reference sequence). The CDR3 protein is CAWSVLDSEQFF. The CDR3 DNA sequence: TGTGCCTGGAGTGTTTTAGACTCTGAGCAGTTCTTC.

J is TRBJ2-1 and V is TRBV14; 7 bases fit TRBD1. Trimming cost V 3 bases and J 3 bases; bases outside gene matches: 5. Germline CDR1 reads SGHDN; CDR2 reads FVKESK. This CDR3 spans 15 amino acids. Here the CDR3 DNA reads TGTGCCAGCAGCCAGACAGGGATGTACTACAATGAGCAGTTCTTC. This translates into CASSQTGMYYNEQFF.

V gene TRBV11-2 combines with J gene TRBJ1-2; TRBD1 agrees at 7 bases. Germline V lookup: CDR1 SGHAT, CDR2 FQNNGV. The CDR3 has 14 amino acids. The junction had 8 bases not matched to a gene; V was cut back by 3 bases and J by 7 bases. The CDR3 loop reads CASSFSGGQSGYTF. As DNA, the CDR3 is TGTGCCAGCAGCTTTTCAGGGGGACAGAGTGGCTACACCTTC. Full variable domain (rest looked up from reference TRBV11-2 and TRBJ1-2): EAGVAQSPRYKIIEKRQSVAFWCNPISGHATLYWYQQILGQGPKLLIQFQNNGVVDDSQLPKDRFSAERLKGVDSTLKIQPAKLEDSAVYLCASSFSGGQSGYTFGSGTRLTVV.

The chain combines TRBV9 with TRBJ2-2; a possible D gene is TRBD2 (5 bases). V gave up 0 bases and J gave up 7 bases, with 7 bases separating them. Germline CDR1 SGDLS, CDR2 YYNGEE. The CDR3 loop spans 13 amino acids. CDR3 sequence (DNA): TGTGCCAGCAGCGTAGGTAGCGTCGGGGAGCTGTTTTTT. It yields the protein CASSVGSVGELFF.

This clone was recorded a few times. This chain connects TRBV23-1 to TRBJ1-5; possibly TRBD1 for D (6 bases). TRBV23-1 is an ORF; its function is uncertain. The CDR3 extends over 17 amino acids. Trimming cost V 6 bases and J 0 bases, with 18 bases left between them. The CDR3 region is CASSPKNRDYSNQPQHF. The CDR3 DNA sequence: TGCGCCAGCAGCCCAAAAAACAGGGACTATAGCAATCAGCCCCAGCATTTT.

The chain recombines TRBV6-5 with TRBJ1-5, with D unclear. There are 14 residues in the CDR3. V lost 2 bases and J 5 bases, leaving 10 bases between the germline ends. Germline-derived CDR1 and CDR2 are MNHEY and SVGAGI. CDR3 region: CASSYSGRDQPQHF. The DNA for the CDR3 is TGTGCCAGCAGTTACAGCGGGCGCGATCAGCCCCAGCATTTT.

The chain's CDR3 is CASSSGQGYEQYF. Here the CDR3 DNA reads TGCGCCAGCAGTAGTGGACAGGGGTATGAGCAGTACTTC. The V gene is TRBV4-1, the J gene TRBJ2-7, with 9 bases fitting TRBD1. In germline, CDR1 is MGHRA, CDR2 YSYEKL. V shed 6 bases and J 7 bases; nucleotides not matched to a gene: 7. The CDR3 length is 13 residues.

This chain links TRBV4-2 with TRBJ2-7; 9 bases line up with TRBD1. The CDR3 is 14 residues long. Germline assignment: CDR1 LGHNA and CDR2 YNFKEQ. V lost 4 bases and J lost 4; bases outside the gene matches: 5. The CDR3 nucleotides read TGTGCCAGCAGCCTCCGGGACAGGGAATACGAGCAGTACTTC. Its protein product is CASSLRDREYEQYF.

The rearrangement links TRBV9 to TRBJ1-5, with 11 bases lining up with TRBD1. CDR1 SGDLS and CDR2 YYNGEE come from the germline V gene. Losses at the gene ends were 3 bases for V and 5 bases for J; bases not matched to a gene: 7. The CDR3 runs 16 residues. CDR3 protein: CASSAGTGGLDQPQHF. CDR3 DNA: TGTGCCAGCAGCGCTGGGACAGGGGGTTTGGATCAGCCCCAGCATTTT.

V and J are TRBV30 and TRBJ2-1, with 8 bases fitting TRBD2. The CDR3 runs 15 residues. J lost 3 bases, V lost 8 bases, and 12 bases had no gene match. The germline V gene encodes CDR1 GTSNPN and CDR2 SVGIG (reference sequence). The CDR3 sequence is CAGGGDSGDYNEQFF. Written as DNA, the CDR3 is TGTGCCGGTGGGGGGGATAGCGGGGACTACAATGAGCAGTTCTTC.

The DNA of the CDR3 is TGTGCCAGCAGCGTAGCAACAGGGGCGGGGGGCTACACCTTC. Protein product: CASSVATGAGGYTF. The chain is built from TRBV9 and TRBJ1-2; 7 nucleotides agree with TRBD1. Trimming at V came to 0 bases and at J to 8 bases, leaving 7 bases not matched to a gene. The CDR3 has 14 amino acids. CDR1 and CDR2 (germline): SGDLS, YYNGEE.

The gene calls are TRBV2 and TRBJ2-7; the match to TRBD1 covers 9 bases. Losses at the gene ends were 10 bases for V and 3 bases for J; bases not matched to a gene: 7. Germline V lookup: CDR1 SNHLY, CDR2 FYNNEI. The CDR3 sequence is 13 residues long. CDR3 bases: TGTGCCACCGCGAGACAGGGGGTCTACGAGCAGTACTTC. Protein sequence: CATARQGVYEQYF. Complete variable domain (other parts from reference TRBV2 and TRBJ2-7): EPEVTQTPSHQVTQMGQEVILRCVPISNHLYFYWYRQILGQKVEFLVSFYNNEISEKSEIFDDQFSVERPDGSNFTLKIRSTKLEDSAMYFCATARQGVYEQYFGPGTRLTVT.

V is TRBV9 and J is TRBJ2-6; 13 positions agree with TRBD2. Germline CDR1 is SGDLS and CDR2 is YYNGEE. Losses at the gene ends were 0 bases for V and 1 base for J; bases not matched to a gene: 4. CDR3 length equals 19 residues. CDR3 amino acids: CASSVERGLAGSGANVLTF. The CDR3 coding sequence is TGTGCCAGCAGCGTAGAGAGGGGACTAGCGGGGTCTGGGGCCAACGTCCTGACTTTC.

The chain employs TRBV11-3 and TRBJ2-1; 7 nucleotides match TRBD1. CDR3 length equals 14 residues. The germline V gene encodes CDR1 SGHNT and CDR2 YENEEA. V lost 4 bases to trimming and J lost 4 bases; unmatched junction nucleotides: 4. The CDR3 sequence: CASSSRDSYNEQFF. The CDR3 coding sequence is TGTGCCAGCAGCTCAAGGGACAGTTACAATGAGCAGTTCTTC.

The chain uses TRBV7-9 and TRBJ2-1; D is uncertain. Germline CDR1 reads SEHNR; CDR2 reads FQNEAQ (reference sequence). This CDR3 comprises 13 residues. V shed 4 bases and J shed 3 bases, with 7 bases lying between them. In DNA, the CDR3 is TGTGCCAGCAGCTCCCCTTTCTACAATGAGCAGTTCTTC. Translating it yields CASSSPFYNEQFF.

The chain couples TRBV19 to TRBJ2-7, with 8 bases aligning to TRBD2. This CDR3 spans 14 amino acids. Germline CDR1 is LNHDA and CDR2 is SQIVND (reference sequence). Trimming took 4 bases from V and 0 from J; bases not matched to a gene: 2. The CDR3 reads CASSTAGVSYEQYF. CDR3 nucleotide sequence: TGTGCCAGTAGTACAGCGGGGGTCTCCTACGAGCAGTACTTC.

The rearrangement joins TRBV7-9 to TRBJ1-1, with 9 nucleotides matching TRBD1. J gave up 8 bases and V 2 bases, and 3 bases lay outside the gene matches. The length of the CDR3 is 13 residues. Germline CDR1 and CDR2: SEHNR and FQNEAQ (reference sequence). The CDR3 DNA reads TGTGCCAGCAGCTTACCAACAGGGGGCGAAGCTTTCTTT. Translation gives CASSLPTGGEAFF.

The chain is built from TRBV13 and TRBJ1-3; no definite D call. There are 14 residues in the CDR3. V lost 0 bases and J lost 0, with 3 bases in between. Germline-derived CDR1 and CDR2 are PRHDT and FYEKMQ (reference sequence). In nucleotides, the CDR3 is TGTGCCAGCAGCTTAGGCAACTCTGGAAACACCATATATTTT. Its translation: CASSLGNSGNTIYF.

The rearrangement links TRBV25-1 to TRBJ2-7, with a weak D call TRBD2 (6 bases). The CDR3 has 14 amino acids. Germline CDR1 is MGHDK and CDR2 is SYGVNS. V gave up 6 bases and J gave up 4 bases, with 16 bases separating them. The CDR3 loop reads CASSGTGAVYEQYF. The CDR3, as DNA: TGTGCCAGCAGCGGGACTGGAGCTGTATACGAGCAGTACTTC.

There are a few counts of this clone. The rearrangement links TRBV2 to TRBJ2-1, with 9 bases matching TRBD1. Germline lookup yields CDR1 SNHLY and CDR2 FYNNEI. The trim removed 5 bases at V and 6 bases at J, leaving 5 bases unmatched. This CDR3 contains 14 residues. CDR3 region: CASSPGTGRNEQFF. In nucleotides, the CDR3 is TGTGCCAGCAGTCCCGGGACAGGGCGCAATGAGCAGTTCTTC.

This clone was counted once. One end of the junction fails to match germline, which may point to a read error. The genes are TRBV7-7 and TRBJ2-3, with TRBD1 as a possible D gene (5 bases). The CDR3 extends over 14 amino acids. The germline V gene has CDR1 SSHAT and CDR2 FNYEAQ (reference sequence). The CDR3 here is CASSKGLGTDTQYF. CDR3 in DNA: TGTGCTAGCAGCAAGGGGTTGGGGACAGATACGCAGTATTTT.

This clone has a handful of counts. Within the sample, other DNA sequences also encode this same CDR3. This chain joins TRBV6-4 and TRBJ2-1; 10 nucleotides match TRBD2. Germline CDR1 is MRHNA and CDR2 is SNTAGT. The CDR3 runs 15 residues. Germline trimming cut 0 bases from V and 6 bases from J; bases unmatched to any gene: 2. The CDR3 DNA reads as TGTGCCAGCAGTGACTCGAGCGGGGGGGCCAATGAGCAGTTCTTC. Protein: CASSDSSGGANEQFF.

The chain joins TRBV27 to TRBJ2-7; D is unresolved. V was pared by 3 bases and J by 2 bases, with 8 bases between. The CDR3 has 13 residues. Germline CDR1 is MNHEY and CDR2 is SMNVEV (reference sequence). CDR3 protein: CASSLTSTYEQYF. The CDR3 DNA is TGTGCCAGCAGTTTGACATCTACCTACGAGCAGTACTTC.

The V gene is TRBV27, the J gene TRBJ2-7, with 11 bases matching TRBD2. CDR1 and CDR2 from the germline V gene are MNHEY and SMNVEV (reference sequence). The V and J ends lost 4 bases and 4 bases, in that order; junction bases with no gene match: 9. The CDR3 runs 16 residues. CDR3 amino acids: CASSYLGGTSGYEQYF. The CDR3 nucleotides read TGTGCCAGCAGTTACCTTGGAGGGACTAGCGGATACGAGCAGTACTTC.

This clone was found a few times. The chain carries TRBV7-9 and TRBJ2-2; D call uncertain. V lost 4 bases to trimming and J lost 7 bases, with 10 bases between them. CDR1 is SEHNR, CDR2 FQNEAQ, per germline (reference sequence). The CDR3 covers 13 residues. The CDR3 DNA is TGTGCCAGCAGCTCCGCAGTAAACGGGGAGCTGTTTTTT. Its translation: CASSSAVNGELFF. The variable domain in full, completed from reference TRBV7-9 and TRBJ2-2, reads DTGVSQNPRHKITKRGQNVTFRCDPISEHNRLYWYRQTLGQGPEFLTYFQNEAQLEKSRLLSDRFSAERPKGSFSTLEIQRTEQGDSAMYLCASSSAVNGELFFGEGSRLTVL.